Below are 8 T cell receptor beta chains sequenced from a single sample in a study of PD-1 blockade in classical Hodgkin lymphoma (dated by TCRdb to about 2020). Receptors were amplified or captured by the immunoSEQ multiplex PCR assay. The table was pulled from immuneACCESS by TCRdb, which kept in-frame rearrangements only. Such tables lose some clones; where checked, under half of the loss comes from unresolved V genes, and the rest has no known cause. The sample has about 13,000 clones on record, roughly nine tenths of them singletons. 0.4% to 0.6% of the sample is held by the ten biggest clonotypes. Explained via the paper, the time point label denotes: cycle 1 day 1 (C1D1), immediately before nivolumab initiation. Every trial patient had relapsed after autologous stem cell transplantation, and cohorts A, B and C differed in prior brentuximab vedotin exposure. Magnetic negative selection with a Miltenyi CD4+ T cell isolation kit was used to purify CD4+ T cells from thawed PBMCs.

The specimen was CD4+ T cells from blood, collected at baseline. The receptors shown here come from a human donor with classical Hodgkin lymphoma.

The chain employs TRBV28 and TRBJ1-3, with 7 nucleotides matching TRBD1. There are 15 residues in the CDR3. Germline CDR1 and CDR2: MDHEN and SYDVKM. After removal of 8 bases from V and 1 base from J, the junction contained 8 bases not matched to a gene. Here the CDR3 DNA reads TGTGCCAGCCTCTCTGACAGGGAGTCTGGAAACACCATATATTTT. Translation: CASLSDRESGNTIYF.

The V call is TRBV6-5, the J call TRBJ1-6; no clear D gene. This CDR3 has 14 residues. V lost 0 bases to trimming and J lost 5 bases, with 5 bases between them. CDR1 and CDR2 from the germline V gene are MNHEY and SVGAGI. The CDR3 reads CASSYSRNNSPLHF. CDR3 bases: TGTGCCAGCAGTTACTCCCGAAATAATTCACCCCTCCACTTT.

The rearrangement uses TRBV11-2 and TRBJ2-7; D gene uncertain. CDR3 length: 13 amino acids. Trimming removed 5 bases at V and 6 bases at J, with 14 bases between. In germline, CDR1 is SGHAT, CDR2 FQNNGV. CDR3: CASSPLRLGEQYF. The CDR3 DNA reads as TGTGCCAGCAGCCCGTTACGACTTGGCGAGCAGTACTTC.

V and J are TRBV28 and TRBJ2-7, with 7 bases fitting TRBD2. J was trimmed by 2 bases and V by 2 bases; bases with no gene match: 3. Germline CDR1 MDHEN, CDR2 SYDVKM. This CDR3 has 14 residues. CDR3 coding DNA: TGTGCCAGCAGTTTAGCTGGACTAGCCTACGAGCAGTACTTC. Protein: CASSLAGLAYEQYF.

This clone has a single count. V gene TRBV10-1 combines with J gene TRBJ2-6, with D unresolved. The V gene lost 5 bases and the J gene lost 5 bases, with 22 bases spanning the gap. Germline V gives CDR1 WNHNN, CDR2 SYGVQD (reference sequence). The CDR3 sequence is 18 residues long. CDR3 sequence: CASSCVMIAQSRANVLTF. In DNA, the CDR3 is TGCGCCAGCAGTTGCGTCATGATCGCACAAAGTCGGGCCAACGTCCTGACTTTC.

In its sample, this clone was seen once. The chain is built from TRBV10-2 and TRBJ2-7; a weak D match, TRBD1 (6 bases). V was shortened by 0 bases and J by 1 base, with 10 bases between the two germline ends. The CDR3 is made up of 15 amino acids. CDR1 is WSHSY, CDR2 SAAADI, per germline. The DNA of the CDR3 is TGCGCCAGCAGTGAGTCGAATAGGGGGTCCTACGAGCAGTACTTC. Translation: CASSESNRGSYEQYF.

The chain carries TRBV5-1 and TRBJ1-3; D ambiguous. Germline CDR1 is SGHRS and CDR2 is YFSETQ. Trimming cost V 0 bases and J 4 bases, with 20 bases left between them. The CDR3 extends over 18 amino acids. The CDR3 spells CASSLAPDVLVGGNTIYF. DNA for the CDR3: TGCGCCAGCAGCTTGGCCCCGGACGTTCTGGTGGGAGGAAACACCATATATTTT. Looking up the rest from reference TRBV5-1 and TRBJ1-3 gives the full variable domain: KAGVTQTPRYLIKTRGQQVTLSCSPISGHRSVSWYQQTPGQGLQFLFEYFSETQRNKGNFPGRFSGRQFSNSRSEMNVSTLELGDSALYLCASSLAPDVLVGGNTIYFGEGSWLTVV.

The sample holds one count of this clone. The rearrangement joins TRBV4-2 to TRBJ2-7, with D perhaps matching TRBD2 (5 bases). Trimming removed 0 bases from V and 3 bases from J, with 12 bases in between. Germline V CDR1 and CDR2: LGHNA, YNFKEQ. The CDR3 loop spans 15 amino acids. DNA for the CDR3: TGTGCCAGCAGCCAAGATCCCGCGGGTGTCTACGAGCAGTACTTC. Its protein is CASSQDPAGVYEQYF.